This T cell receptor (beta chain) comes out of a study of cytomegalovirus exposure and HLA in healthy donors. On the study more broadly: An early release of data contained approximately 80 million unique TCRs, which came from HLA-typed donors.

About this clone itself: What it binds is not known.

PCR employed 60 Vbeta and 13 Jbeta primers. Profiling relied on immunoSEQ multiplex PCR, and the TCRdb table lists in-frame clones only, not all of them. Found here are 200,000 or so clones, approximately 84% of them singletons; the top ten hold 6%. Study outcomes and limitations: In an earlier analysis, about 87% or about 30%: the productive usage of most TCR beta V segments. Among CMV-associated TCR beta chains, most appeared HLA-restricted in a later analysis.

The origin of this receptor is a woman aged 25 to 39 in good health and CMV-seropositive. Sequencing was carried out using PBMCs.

DNA of the CDR3: TGTGCCAGCAGCTCAGAAGAATCTAGCGTCTCCTACAATGAGCAGTTCTTC. Protein: CASSSEESSVSYNEQFF. This chain connects TRBV7-9 to TRBJ2-1; possibly TRBD2 for D (6 bases). The CDR3 extends over 17 amino acids. Trimming shortened V by 4 bases and J by 0 bases, and 16 bases separated the two germline ends. Germline CDR1 reads SEHNR; CDR2 reads FQNEAQ (reference sequence).